These T cell receptor beta chains were read from a single sample in a study of response to subunit inactivated influenza vaccine. TCRdb recomputed calls from the RT-PCR reads with MiXCR, one row per CDR3 protein. The data contain 600,000 to 850,000 distinct CDR3 sequences, about 14% of them singletons. The input for sequencing was PBMCs from blood, taken around 15 days before vaccination. Every receptor here comes from a man in his forties or fifties who received an inactivated influenza vaccine. The CDR3 runs from the conserved cysteine through the conserved F or W. The order of the fields is D gene, clone size, V gene, J gene, CDR3 DNA, CDR3 protein. A D gene is named only where the DNA matches it firmly. Clone size is stated in some rows and not others, as once, few, many or a class when expanded.

>-|-|TRBV10-3|TRBJ2-7
TGTGCCAACAGTGAGCACTTACCCTACGAGCAGTACTTC
CANSEHLPYEQYF
>-|few|TRBV5-6|TRBJ1-2
TGTGCCAGCAGCTTGGCACTGACGGGAGGCTACACCTTC
CASSLALTGGYTF
>-|once|TRBV5-6|TRBJ2-2
TGTGCCGGCAGCTTGCTCCAGGGTCCCGGGGAGCTGTTTTTT
CAGSLLQGPGELFF
>TRBD2|-|TRBV20-1|TRBJ2-4
TGCAGTGCTAGTCCAGCGGGGGGAGGAAAAAACATTCAGTACTTC
CSASPAGGGKNIQYF
>TRBD1|few|TRBV2|TRBJ1-5
TGTGCCAGCAATCGACAGGGGGTTGGCAATCAGCCCCAGCATTTT
CASNRQGVGNQPQHF
>-|-|TRBV5-1|TRBJ2-1
TGCGCCAGCAGCTTCCCTAGCGTCGGCTCCTACAATGAGCAGTTCTTC
CASSFPSVGSYNEQFF
>TRBD1|-|TRBV11-3|TRBJ1-1
TGTGCCAGCAGCTTTCCGGGACAGAGTTTCGTCACTGAAGCTTTCTTT
CASSFPGQSFVTEAFF
>-|-|TRBV18|TRBJ2-2
TGTGCCAGCTCACCGAAAAGGGAGAACACCGGGGAGCTGTTTTTT
CASSPKRENTGELFF
>TRBD1|once|TRBV7-6|TRBJ2-6
TGTGCCAGCAGCTTGACAGGGGGCGCTGGGGCCAACGTCCTGACTTTC
CASSLTGGAGANVLTF
>-|-|TRBV30|TRBJ2-6
TGTGCCTGGAGTTCCTACGGGCTCTCTGGGGCCAACGTCCTGACTTTC
CAWSSYGLSGANVLTF
>TRBD1|-|TRBV20-1|TRBJ2-3
TGCAGTGCTGACAGGGGCCGCACAGATACGCAGTATTTT
CSADRGRTDTQYF
>-|-|TRBV20-1|TRBJ2-7
TGCAGTGCTAGAGCGGTGCGGACGGAGCAGTACTTC
CSARAVRTEQYF
>TRBD1|few|TRBV20-1|TRBJ2-2
TGCAGTGCTAGAGATTTGGGACAGGGGGCCGGGGAGCTGTTTTTT
CSARDLGQGAGELFF
>TRBD2|-|TRBV2|TRBJ2-1
TGTGCCAGCAGTGCCACTAGCGGGAGTTTTTACAATGAGCAGTTCTTC
CASSATSGSFYNEQFF
>TRBD1|-|TRBV20-1|TRBJ1-1
TGCAGTGCTAGGGGTTTCCCGGGACAGGGTCGAGCTTTCTTT
CSARGFPGQGRAFF
>TRBD1|many|TRBV18|TRBJ2-4
TGTGCCAGCTCACCCCGGGACAGGAGGCCCGATTTAGCCAAAAACATTCAGTACTTC
CASSPRDRRPDLAKNIQYF
>-|many|TRBV12-3/TRBV12-4|TRBJ2-2
TGTGCCAGCAGACTTGGACAGCACACCGGGGAGCTGTTTTTT
CASRLGQHTGELFF
>-|-|TRBV20-1|TRBJ2-2
TGCAGTGTTATGCACACGAACACCGGGGAGCTGTTTTTT
CSVMHTNTGELFF
>TRBD2|-|TRBV2|TRBJ2-5
TGTGCCAGCAGTGGGGCGGGAGCCCAAGAGACCCAGTACTTC
CASSGAGAQETQYF
>-|-|TRBV7-9|TRBJ1-1
TGTGCCAGCAGCTTTCTCAGGGGCACTGAAGCTTTCTTT
CASSFLRGTEAFF
>TRBD1|few|TRBV6-2/TRBV6-3|TRBJ2-1
TGTGCCAGCAGGTCGGACAGGGAGAACTCCTACAATGAGCAGTTCTTC
CASRSDRENSYNEQFF
>TRBD1|many|TRBV20-1|TRBJ1-2
TGCAGTGCTAGAATGGGACAGGAGAACTATGGCTACACCTTC
CSARMGQENYGYTF
>-|once|TRBV15|TRBJ2-2
TGTGCCACCAGCAGAGTACCGGAGAACACCGGGGGGCTGTTTTTT
CATSRVPENTGGLFF
>-|-|TRBV4-1|TRBJ1-5
TGCGCCAGCAGCCAAGATATGGGGTGGCCCCAGCATTTT
CASSQDMGWPQHF
>TRBD2|few|TRBV5-1|TRBJ2-3
TGCGCCAGCAGCTTGACTGGGACTAGCGGGTACCCCGGCCGGACAGATACGCAGTATTTT
CASSLTGTSGYPGRTDTQYF
>-|few|TRBV7-2|TRBJ1-4
TGTGCCAGCAGCTTAGTTAAGCGAGGAACTAATGAAAAACTGTTTTTT
CASSLVKRGTNEKLFF
>-|-|TRBV2|TRBJ1-2
TGTGCCAGCACCGAATCTGTGTTCGTTGGCTACACCTTC
CASTESVFVGYTF
>-|-|TRBV7-2|TRBJ2-5
TGTGCCAGCAGCTTAACACAGGTCTACCAAGAGACCCAGTACTTC
CASSLTQVYQETQYF
>-|-|TRBV6-6|TRBJ2-3
TGTGCCAGCGGCTTCGCAGGTACGCAGTATTTT
CASGFAGTQYF
>-|few|TRBV6-2/TRBV6-3|TRBJ2-7
TGTGCCAGCAGTTACTCTCGGGTTCTGTACGAGCAGTACTTC
CASSYSRVLYEQYF
>TRBD1|few|TRBV27|TRBJ2-3
TGTGCCAGCAGATACCGGGACAGGGGCACAGATACGCAGTATTTT
CASRYRDRGTDTQYF
>TRBD1|-|TRBV30|TRBJ1-2
TGTGCCTGGAGTGGAGGGGGCGATGGCTACACCTTC
CAWSGGGDGYTF
>TRBD2|-|TRBV12-3/TRBV12-4|TRBJ2-3
TGTGCCAGCAGTTTATTAATGCGGGGGAACACAGATACGCAGTATTTT
CASSLLMRGNTDTQYF
>-|-|TRBV20-1|TRBJ2-5
TGCAGTGCTAGAGAAGGTCGGCCGCAAGAGACCCAGTACTTC
CSAREGRPQETQYF
>-|few|TRBV12-3/TRBV12-4|TRBJ1-2
TGTGCCAGCAGTGTGGGCAGGGGTACTGGCTACACCTTC
CASSVGRGTGYTF
>TRBD1|-|TRBV6-2/TRBV6-3|TRBJ1-5
TGTGCCGGATCCAGGGGGGGAAGCAATCAGCCCCAGCATTTT
CAGSRGGSNQPQHF
>-|-|TRBV5-1|TRBJ2-2
TGCGCCAGCAGCTTGGATGGGTGGAGGCCCGGGGAGCTGTTTTTT
CASSLDGWRPGELFF
>-|few|TRBV6-1|TRBJ1-1
TGTGCCAGCACCTCAATCTATACACCCCCAGCTTTCTTT
CASTSIYTPPAFF
>TRBD1|few|TRBV28|TRBJ2-3
TGTGCCAGCAGTACCACCGGGACAGGGGGCGCAGATACGCAGTATTTT
CASSTTGTGGADTQYF
>-|few|TRBV27|TRBJ2-1
TGTGCCAGCACCTCCCCCCTACGCGGTAACCAGGGTGAGCAGTTCTTC
CASTSPLRGNQGEQFF
>TRBD1|-|TRBV5-1|TRBJ2-7
TGCGCCAGCAGCATAGGACAGGGGGCAGACGAGCAGTACTTC
CASSIGQGADEQYF
>-|-|TRBV7-2|TRBJ2-7
TGTGCCAGCAGCTTAGCGGGCCAGAAAGGGAACTACGAGCAGTACTTC
CASSLAGQKGNYEQYF
>-|once|TRBV6-5|TRBJ2-5
TGTGCCAGCAGTTACTCTGGCTCAGAGCAAGAGACCCAGTACTTC
CASSYSGSEQETQYF
>-|-|TRBV15|TRBJ2-4
TGTGCCACCAGCAGAGATAGGGCAGGGAACAAAAACATTCAGTACTTC
CATSRDRAGNKNIQYF
>TRBD1|few|TRBV6-2/TRBV6-3|TRBJ1-2
TGTGCCAGCACCGTGGACAGGTACTATGGCTACACCTTC
CASTVDRYYGYTF